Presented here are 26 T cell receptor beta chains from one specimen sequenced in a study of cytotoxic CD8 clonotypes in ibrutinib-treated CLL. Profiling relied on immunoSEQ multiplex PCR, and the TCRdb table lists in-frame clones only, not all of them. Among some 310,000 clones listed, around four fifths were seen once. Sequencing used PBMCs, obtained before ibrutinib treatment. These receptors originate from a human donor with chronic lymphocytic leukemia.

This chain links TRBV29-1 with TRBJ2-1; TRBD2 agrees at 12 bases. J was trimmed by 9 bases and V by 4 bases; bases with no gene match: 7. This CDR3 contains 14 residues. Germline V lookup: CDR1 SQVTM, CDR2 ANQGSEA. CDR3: CSVAASGRAGEQFF. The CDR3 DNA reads TGCAGCGTTGCTGCTAGCGGGAGGGCCGGTGAGCAGTTCTTC.

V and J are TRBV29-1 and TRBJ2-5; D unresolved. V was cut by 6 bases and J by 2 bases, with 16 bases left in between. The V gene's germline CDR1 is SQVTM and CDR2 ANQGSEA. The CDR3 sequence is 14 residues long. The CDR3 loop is CSVPGPNRQETQYF. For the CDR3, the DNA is TGCAGCGTACCTGGACCTAACCGACAAGAGACCCAGTACTTC.

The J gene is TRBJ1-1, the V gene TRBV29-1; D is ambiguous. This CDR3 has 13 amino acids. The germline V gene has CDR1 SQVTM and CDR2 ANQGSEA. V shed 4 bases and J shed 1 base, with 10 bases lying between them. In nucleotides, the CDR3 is TGCAGCGTTGTGCTACCGGGGAACACTGAAGCTTTCTTT. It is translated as CSVVLPGNTEAFF. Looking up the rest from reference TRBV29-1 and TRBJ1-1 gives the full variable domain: SAVISQKPSRDICQRGTSLTIQCQVDSQVTMMFWYRQQPGQSLTLIATANQGSEATYESGFVIDKFPISRPNLTFSTLTVSNMSPEDSSIYLCSVVLPGNTEAFFGQGTRLTVV.

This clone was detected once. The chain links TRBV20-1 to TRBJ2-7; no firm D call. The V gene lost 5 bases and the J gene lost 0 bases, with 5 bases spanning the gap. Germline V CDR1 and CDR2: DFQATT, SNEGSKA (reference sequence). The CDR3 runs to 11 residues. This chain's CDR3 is CSAYNSYEQYF. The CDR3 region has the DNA TGCAGTGCTTACAACTCCTACGAGCAGTACTTC.

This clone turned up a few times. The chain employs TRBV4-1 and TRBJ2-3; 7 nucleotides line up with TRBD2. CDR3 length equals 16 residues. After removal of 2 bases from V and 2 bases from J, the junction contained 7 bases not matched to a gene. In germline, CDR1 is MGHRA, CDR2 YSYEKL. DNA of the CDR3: TGCGCCAGCAGCCAATGGGTAGCGGGTGACACAGATACGCAGTATTTT. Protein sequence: CASSQWVAGDTDTQYF.

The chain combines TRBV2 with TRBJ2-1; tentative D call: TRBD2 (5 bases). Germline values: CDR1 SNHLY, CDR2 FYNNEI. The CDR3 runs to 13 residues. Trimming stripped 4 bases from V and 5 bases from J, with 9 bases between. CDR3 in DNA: TGTGCCAGCAGTGGGGGAGCGGACAATGAGCAGTTCTTC. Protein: CASSGGADNEQFF.

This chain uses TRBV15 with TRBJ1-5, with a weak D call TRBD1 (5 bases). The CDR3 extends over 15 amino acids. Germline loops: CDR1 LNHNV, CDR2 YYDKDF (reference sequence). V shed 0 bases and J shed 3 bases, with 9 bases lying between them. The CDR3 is CATSRERGTNQPQHF. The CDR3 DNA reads TGTGCCACCAGCAGAGAGAGGGGTACCAATCAGCCCCAGCATTTT.

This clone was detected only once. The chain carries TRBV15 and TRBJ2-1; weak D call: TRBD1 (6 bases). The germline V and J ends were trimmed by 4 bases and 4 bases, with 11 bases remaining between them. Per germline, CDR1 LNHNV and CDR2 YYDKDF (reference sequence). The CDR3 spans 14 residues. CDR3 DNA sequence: TGTGCCACCAGCATTAGGGGGATATACAATGAGCAGTTCTTC. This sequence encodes CATSIRGIYNEQFF.

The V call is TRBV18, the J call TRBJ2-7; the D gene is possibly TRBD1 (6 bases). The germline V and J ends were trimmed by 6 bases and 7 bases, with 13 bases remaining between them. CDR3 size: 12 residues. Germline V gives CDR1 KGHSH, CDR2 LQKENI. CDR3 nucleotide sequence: TGTGCCAGCTCTCTGACAGGAGAAGAGCAGTACTTC. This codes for CASSLTGEEQYF. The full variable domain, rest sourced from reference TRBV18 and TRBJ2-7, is NAGVMQNPRHLVRRRGQEARLRCSPMKGHSHVYWYRQLPEEGLKFMVYLQKENIIDESGMPKERFSAEFPKEGPSILRIQQVVRGDSAAYFCASSLTGEEQYFGPGTRLTVT.

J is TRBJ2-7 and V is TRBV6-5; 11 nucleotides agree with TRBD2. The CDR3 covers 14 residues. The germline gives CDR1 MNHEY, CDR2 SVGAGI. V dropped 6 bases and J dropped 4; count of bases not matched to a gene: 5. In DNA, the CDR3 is TGTGCCAGCAGACTAGCGGGAGTGTCTTACGAGCAGTACTTC. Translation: CASRLAGVSYEQYF.

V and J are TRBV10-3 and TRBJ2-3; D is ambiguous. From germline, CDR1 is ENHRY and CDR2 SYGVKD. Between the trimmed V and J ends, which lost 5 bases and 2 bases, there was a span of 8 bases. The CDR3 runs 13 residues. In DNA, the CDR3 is TGTGCCATCAGTCCAAGGGACACAGATACGCAGTATTTT. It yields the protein CAISPRDTDTQYF.

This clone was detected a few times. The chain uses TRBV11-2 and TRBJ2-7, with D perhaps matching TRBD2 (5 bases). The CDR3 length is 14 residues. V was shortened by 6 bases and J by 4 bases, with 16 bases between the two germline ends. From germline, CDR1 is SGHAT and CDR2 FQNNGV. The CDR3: CASRGGGSTYEQYF. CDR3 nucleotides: TGTGCCAGCAGGGGTGGTGGGAGTACGTACGAGCAGTACTTC.

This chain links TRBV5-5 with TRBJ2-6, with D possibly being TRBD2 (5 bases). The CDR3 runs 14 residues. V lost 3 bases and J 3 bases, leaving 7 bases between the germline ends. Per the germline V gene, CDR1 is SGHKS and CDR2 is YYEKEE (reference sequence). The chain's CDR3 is CASSSGYGANVLTF. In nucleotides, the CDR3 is TGTGCCAGCAGCTCGGGGTATGGGGCCAACGTCCTGACTTTC.

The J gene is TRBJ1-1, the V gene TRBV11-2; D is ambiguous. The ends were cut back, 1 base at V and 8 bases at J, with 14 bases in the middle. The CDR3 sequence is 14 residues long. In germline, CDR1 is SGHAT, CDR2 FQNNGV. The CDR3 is CASSLVSAGHEAFF. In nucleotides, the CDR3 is TGTGCCAGCAGCTTAGTTTCGGCAGGTCACGAAGCTTTCTTT.

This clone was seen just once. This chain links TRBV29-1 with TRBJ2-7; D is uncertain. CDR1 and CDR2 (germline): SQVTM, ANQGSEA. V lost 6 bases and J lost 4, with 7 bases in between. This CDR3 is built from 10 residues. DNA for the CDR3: TGCAGCGTCGCAAATTACGAGCAGTACTTC. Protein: CSVANYEQYF.

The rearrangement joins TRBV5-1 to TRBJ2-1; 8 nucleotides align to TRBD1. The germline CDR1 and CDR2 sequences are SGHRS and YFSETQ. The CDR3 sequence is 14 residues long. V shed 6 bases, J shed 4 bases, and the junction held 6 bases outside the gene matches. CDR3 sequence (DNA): TGCGCCAGCACCGGGACAGGACTTTACAATGAGCAGTTCTTC. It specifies CASTGTGLYNEQFF.

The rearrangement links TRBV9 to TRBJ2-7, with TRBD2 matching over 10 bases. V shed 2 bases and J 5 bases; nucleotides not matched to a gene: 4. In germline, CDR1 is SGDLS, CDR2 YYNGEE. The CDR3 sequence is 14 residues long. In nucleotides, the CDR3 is TGTGCCAGCAGCGTGAATCTAGCGGGAGACGAGCAGTACTTC. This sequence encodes CASSVNLAGDEQYF.

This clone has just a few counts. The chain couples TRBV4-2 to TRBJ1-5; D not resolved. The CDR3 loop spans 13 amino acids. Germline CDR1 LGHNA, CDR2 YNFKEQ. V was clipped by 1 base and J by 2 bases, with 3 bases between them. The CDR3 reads CASSQGGNQPQHF. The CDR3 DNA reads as TGTGCCAGCAGCCAAGGGGGCAATCAGCCCCAGCATTTT.

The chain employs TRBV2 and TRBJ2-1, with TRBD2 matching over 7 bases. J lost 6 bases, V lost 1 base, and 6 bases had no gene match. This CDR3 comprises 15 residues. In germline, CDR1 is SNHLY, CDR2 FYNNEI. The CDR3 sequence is CASSEVGRMSNEQFF. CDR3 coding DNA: TGTGCCAGCAGTGAAGTCGGGAGGATGTCCAATGAGCAGTTCTTC.

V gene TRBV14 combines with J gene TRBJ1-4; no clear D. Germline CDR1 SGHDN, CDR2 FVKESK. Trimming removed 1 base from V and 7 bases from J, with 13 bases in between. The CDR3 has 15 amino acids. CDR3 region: CASSQGWGVSEKLFF. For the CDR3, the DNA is TGTGCCAGCAGCCAAGGATGGGGTGTTAGTGAAAAACTGTTTTTT.

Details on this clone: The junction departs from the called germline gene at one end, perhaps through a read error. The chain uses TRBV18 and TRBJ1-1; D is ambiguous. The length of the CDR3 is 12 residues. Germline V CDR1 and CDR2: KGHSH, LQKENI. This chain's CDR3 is CAGSTDNTEAFF. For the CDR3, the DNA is TGTGCCGGCTCGACTGACAACACTGAAGCTTTCTTT.

The CDR3: CASSSAGGLAKNIQYF. The CDR3 DNA reads TGTGCCAGCAGCTCAGCGGGAGGGCTGGCCAAAAACATTCAGTACTTC. The J gene is TRBJ2-4, the V gene TRBV7-2; 10 positions match TRBD2. V shed 4 bases and J 1 base; nucleotides not matched to a gene: 4. This CDR3 has 16 amino acids. Germline V gives CDR1 SGHTA, CDR2 FQGNSA.

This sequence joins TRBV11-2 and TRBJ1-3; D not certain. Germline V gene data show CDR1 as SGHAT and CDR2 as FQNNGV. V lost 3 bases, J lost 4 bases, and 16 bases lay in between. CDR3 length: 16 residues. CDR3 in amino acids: CASSFGLVSVGNTIYF. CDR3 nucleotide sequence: TGTGCCAGCAGCTTCGGGCTCGTTAGCGTGGGAAACACCATATATTTT.

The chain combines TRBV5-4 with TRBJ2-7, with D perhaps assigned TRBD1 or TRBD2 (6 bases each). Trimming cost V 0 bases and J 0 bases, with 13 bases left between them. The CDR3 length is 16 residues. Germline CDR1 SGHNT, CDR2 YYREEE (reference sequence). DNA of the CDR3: TGTGCCAGCAGCTTGGATGGGGGGCGCGCCTCCTACGAGCAGTACTTC. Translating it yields CASSLDGGRASYEQYF.

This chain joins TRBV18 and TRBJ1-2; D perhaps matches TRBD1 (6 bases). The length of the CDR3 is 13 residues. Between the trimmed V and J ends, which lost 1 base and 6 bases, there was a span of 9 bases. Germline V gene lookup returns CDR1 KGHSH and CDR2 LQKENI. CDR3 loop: CASSPRRGDGYTF. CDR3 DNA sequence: TGTGCCAGCTCACCACGCAGGGGCGATGGCTACACCTTC. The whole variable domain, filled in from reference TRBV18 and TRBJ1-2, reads NAGVMQNPRHLVRRRGQEARLRCSPMKGHSHVYWYRQLPEEGLKFMVYLQKENIIDESGMPKERFSAEFPKEGPSILRIQQVVRGDSAAYFCASSPRRGDGYTFGSGTRLTVV.

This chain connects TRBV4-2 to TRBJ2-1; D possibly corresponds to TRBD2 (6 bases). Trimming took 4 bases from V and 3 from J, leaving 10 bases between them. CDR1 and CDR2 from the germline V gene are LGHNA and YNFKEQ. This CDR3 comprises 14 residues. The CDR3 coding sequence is TGTGCCAGCAGCCCGGGACTCCACTACAATGAGCAGTTCTTC. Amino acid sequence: CASSPGLHYNEQFF.